The 15 T cell receptor beta chains presented below share a single source sample, sequenced in a study of blood T cell repertoires in COVID-19. Profiling relied on immunoSEQ multiplex PCR, and the TCRdb table lists in-frame clones only, not all of them. The sample shows tens of thousands of clones, 78% of them seen only once. Sequenced material: peripheral blood. These receptors came from a man older than 75 with acute or convalescent COVID-19.

This clone has a single count. J is TRBJ2-7 and V is TRBV5-4; 7 bases line up with TRBD1. Per germline, CDR1 SGHNT and CDR2 YYREEE (reference sequence). The length of the CDR3 is 14 residues. Germline trimming cut 4 bases from V and 4 bases from J; bases unmatched to any gene: 8. CDR3: CASSPRQGNYEQYF. Here the CDR3 DNA reads TGTGCCAGCAGCCCGAGACAGGGAAATTACGAGCAGTACTTC.

This chain uses TRBV6-4 with TRBJ1-5; the match to TRBD1 covers 10 bases. The CDR3 loop spans 14 amino acids. V lost 7 bases and J lost 6; bases outside the gene matches: 6. Germline V CDR1 and CDR2: MRHNA, SNTAGT. CDR3 sequence reads: CASKTGGVGQPQHF. CDR3 in DNA: TGTGCCAGCAAGACAGGGGGCGTTGGTCAGCCCCAGCATTTT.

The V gene is TRBV5-6, the J gene TRBJ1-2; a weak D match, TRBD1 (5 bases). The CDR3 is made up of 13 amino acids. V was clipped by 2 bases and J by 10 bases, with 15 bases between them. The germline gives CDR1 SGHDT, CDR2 YYEEEE. The CDR3 region is CASSLAGLDDYTF. The DNA of the CDR3 is TGTGCCAGCAGCTTAGCAGGGTTGGACGACTACACCTTC.

This chain uses TRBV30 with TRBJ1-5; 8 bases fit TRBD1. J lost 0 bases, V lost 2 bases, and 12 bases had no gene match. CDR3 length: 18 amino acids. The V gene's germline CDR1 is GTSNPN and CDR2 SVGIG (reference sequence). CDR3 sequence: CAWSPNRGVINSNQPQHF. The DNA of the CDR3 is TGTGCCTGGAGTCCCAACAGGGGGGTGATAAATAGCAATCAGCCCCAGCATTTT.

This clone was counted only a few times. V usage is TRBV5-1 and J usage is TRBJ2-6; 11 bases are a match to TRBD1. The CDR3 covers 18 residues. V trimming: 2 bases; J trimming: 0 bases; junction bases outside the gene matches: 4. Germline assignment: CDR1 SGHRS and CDR2 YFSETQ. As DNA, the CDR3 is TGCGCCAGCAGCTTATCCGGGACAGGGGGCTCTGGGGCCAACGTCCTGACTTTC. It encodes CASSLSGTGGSGANVLTF. The complete variable domain, with remaining parts taken from reference TRBV5-1 and TRBJ2-6, reads KAGVTQTPRYLIKTRGQQVTLSCSPISGHRSVSWYQQTPGQGLQFLFEYFSETQRNKGNFPGRFSGRQFSNSRSEMNVSTLELGDSALYLCASSLSGTGGSGANVLTFGAGSRLTVL.

The rearrangement uses TRBV27 and TRBJ1-5; D possibly corresponds to TRBD1 (5 bases). The ends were cut back, 5 bases at V and 1 base at J, with 9 bases in the middle. This CDR3 contains 14 residues. The germline CDR1 and CDR2 sequences are MNHEY and SMNVEV (reference sequence). DNA for the CDR3: TGTGCCAGCAGTGCGCAGGGAAGCAATCAGCCCCAGCATTTT. This translates into CASSAQGSNQPQHF.

This rearrangement joins TRBV19 to TRBJ2-2, with TRBD1 as a possible D gene (6 bases). The CDR3 runs to 16 residues. The V gene's germline CDR1 is LNHDA and CDR2 SQIVND (reference sequence). With 2 bases removed from V and 1 base from J, the gap between germline ends came to 11 bases. DNA for the CDR3: TGTGCCAGTAGTATATCGAACAGGGTGAACACCGGGGAGCTGTTTTTT. As protein: CASSISNRVNTGELFF.

The CDR3 sequence: CSVGVAGGSNTGELFF. As DNA, the CDR3 is TGCAGCGTTGGGGTAGCGGGGGGATCTAACACCGGGGAGCTGTTTTTT. The rearrangement uses TRBV29-1 and TRBJ2-2, with 10 bases fitting TRBD2. The germline V gene has CDR1 SQVTM and CDR2 ANQGSEA. The CDR3 is 16 residues long. The trim removed 4 bases at V and 2 bases at J, leaving 7 bases unmatched.

This sequence joins TRBV6-1 and TRBJ1-5, with D possibly being TRBD1 (5 bases). The V and J ends lost 0 bases and 0 bases respectively, with 6 bases between them. The CDR3 spans 15 residues. Germline CDR1 is MNHNS and CDR2 is SASEGT. CDR3 protein: CASSEAGGSNQPQHF. Here the CDR3 DNA reads TGTGCCAGCAGTGAAGCGGGGGGTAGCAATCAGCCCCAGCATTTT.

This chain links TRBV7-8 with TRBJ2-2; D remains unclear. The V and J ends lost 2 bases and 1 base respectively, with 5 bases between them. CDR3 length: 14 residues. Per germline, CDR1 SGHVS and CDR2 FQNEAQ. CDR3 sequence reads: CASSLSQNTGELFF. The CDR3 DNA is TGTGCCAGCAGCTTAAGCCAGAACACCGGGGAGCTGTTTTTT.

The chain joins TRBV16 to TRBJ2-2; 11 bases agree with TRBD2. J was trimmed by 3 bases and V by 2 bases; bases with no gene match: 5. The CDR3 runs to 17 residues. The germline gives CDR1 KGHSY, CDR2 FQNENV. This chain's CDR3 is CASSQPTSGVYTGELFF. As DNA, the CDR3 is TGTGCCAGCAGCCAACCGACTAGCGGGGTATACACCGGGGAGCTGTTTTTT.

This clone was seen only once. This sequence joins TRBV11-2 and TRBJ2-3; possibly TRBD2 for D (6 bases). V lost 1 base to trimming and J lost 0 bases, with 17 bases between them. The CDR3 consists of 18 residues. Looked up from germline, CDR1 is SGHAT and CDR2 is FQNNGV. The CDR3 coding sequence is TGTGCCAGCAGCTTAGTCGGGGGTCTTCCTTCTAGCACAGATACGCAGTATTTT. Translation: CASSLVGGLPSSTDTQYF.

This chain connects TRBV5-6 to TRBJ2-3, with TRBD2 matching 11 bases. This CDR3 is 14 amino acids long. The V segment lost 5 bases and the J segment 5 bases; nucleotides outside the gene matches: 4. CDR1 is SGHDT and CDR2 is YYEEEE in the germline V gene. In DNA form, the CDR3 reads TGTGCCAGCAGTACTAGCGGGGGCATAGATACGCAGTATTTT. Translation gives CASSTSGGIDTQYF.

This chain connects TRBV5-1 to TRBJ2-3; the match to TRBD2 covers 8 bases. The CDR3 spans 15 residues. Trimming cost V 3 bases and J 4 bases; bases outside gene matches: 7. Germline assignment: CDR1 SGHRS and CDR2 YFSETQ. As DNA, the CDR3 is TGCGCCAGCAGCTCGTATAGCGGGGATCCAGATACGCAGTATTTT. This codes for CASSSYSGDPDTQYF.

The chain employs TRBV5-1 and TRBJ2-1; D ambiguous. The germline V gene encodes CDR1 SGHRS and CDR2 YFSETQ. Between the trimmed V and J ends, which lost 0 bases and 6 bases, there was a span of 13 bases. CDR3 length: 15 amino acids. Here the CDR3 DNA reads TGCGCCAGCAGCTTGGCGGGTGATAGTGGCAATGAGCAGTTCTTC. This codes for CASSLAGDSGNEQFF.